The text below deals with one T cell receptor (beta chain). This sample was included in a study of blood T cell repertoires in COVID-19. Study-level information: COVID-19 samples from acute and convalescent phases originated in the United States, Italy and Spain. Sample material is recorded as cDNA or gDNA derived from T cells, B-cell-depleted T cells, or PBMCs.

V was shortened by 6 bases and J by 8 bases, with 13 bases between the two germline ends. Germline V gene lookup returns CDR1 LNHDA and CDR2 SQIVND (reference sequence). This CDR3 has 13 residues. The authors' processing: Estimation of nucleated cell counts was performed using reference gene primer amplification. Only in-frame clones appear in the TCRdb table, and some are missing; sequencing was by immunoSEQ multiplex PCR. V and J calls and clone size are as listed in that table; D and trimming were resolved from the DNA. The profile covers 300,000 to 450,000 clones, with roughly 90% appearing a single time and approximately 3% taken by the ten largest. Seattle cases were enrolled at active infection and followed longitudinally.

This receptor was obtained from a young woman with COVID-19, enrolled during active disease. The gene calls are TRBV19 and TRBJ1-4; a weak D match, TRBD1 (5 bases). Sequenced sample: peripheral blood. CDR3 in amino acids: CASRGPWSEKLFF. The CDR3 DNA reads as TGTGCCAGTAGGGGGCCCTGGAGCGAAAAACTGTTTTTT.